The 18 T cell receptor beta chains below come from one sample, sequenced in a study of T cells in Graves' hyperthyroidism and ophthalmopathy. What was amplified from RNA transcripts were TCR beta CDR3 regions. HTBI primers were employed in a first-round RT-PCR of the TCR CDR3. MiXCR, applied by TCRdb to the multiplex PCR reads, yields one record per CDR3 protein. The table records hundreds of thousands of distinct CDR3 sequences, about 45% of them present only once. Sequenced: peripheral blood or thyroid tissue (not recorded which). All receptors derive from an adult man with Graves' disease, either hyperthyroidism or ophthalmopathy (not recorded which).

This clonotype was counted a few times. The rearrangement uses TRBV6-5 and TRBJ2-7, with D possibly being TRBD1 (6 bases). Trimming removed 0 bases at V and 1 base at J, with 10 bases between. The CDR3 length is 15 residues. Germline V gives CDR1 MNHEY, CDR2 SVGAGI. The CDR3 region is CASSYSWGQSYEQYF. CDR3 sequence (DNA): TGTGCCAGCAGTTACTCCTGGGGGCAATCCTACGAGCAGTACTTC.

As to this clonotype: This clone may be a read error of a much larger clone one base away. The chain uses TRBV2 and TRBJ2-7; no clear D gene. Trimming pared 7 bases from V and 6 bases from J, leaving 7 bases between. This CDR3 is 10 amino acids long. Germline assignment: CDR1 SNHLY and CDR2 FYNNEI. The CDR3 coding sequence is TGTGCCAGCACGCGGCTCGAGCAGTACTTC. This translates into CASTRLEQYF.

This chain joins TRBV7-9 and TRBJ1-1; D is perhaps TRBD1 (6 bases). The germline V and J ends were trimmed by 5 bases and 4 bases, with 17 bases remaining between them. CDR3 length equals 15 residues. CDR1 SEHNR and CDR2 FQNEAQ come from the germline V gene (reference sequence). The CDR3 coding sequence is TGTGCCAGCAGCGACGTTATGGGGGGGGCCACTGAAGCTTTCTTT. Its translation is CASSDVMGGATEAFF.

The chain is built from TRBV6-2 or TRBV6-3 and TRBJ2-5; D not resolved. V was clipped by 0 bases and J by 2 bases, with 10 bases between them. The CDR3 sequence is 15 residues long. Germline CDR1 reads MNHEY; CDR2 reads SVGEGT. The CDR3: CASSYSSSEQETQYF. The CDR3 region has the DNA TGTGCCAGCAGTTACTCGAGTTCGGAACAAGAGACCCAGTACTTC.

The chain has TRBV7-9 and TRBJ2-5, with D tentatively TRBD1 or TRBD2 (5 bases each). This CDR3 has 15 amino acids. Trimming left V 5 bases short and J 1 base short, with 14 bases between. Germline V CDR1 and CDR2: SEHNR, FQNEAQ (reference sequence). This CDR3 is CASSSRDGVQETQYF. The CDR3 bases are TGTGCCAGCAGCAGCCGGGACGGGGTCCAAGAGACCCAGTACTTC.

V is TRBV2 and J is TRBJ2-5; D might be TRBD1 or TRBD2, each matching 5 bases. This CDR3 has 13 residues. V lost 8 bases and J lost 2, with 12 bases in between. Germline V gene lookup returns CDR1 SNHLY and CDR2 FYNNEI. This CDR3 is CASANWGQETQYF. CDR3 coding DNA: TGTGCCAGCGCGAATTGGGGGCAAGAGACCCAGTACTTC.

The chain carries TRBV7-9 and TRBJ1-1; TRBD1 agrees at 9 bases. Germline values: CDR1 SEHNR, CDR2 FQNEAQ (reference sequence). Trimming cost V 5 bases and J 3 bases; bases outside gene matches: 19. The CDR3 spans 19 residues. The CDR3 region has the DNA TGTGCCAGCAGCCAAGATTTTTTCCCGGGACAGGGAGTTTACACTGAAGCTTTCTTT. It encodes CASSQDFFPGQGVYTEAFF. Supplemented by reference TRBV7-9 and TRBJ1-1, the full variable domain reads DTGVSQNPRHKITKRGQNVTFRCDPISEHNRLYWYRQTLGQGPEFLTYFQNEAQLEKSRLLSDRFSAERPKGSFSTLEIQRTEQGDSAMYLCASSQDFFPGQGVYTEAFFGQGTRLTVV.

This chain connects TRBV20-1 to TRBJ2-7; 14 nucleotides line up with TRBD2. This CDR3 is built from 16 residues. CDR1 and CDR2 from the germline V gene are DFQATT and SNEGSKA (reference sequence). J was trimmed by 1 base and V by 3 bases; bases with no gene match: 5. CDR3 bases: TGCAGTGCTAGCCCAGGGACTAGCGGGAGATCCTACGAGCAGTACTTC. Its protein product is CSASPGTSGRSYEQYF.

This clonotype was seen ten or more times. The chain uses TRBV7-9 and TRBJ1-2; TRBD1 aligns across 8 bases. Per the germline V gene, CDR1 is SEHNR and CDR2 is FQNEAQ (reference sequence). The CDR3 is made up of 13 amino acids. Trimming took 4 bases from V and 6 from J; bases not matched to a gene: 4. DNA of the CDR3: TGTGCCAGCAGCTCTACGACAGGGGATGGCTACACCTTC. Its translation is CASSSTTGDGYTF. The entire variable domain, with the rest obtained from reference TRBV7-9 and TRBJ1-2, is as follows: DTGVSQNPRHKITKRGQNVTFRCDPISEHNRLYWYRQTLGQGPEFLTYFQNEAQLEKSRLLSDRFSAERPKGSFSTLEIQRTEQGDSAMYLCASSSTTGDGYTFGSGTRLTVV.

The CDR3 nucleotides read TGCAGTGCTAGAGATCGGGGACAGGGAGGTGGTAACAATCAGCCCCAGCATTTT. It translates to CSARDRGQGGGNNQPQHF. This rearrangement joins TRBV20-1 to TRBJ1-5; 9 bases map to TRBD1. The CDR3 extends over 18 amino acids. The germline gives CDR1 DFQATT, CDR2 SNEGSKA (reference sequence). V was clipped by 0 bases and J by 3 bases; unmatched bases: 12.

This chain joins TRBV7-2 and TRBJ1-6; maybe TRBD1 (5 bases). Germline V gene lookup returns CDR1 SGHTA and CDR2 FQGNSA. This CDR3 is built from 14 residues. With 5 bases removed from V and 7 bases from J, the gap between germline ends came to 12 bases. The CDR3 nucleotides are TGTGCCAGCAGCGAAGATCCAGGGAATTCACCCCTCCACTTT. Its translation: CASSEDPGNSPLHF.

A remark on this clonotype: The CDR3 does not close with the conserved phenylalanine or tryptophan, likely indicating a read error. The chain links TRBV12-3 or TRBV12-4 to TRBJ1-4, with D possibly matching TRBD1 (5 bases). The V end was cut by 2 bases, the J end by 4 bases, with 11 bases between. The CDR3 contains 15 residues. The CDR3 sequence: CASSLSGLGNEKLFL. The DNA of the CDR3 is TGTGCCAGCAGTTTATCAGGGCTTGGTAATGAAAAACTGTTTTTA.

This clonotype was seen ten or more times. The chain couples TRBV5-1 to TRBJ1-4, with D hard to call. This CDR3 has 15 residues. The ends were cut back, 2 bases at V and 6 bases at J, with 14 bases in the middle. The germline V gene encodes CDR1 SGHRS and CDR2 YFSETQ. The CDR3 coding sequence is TGCGCCAGCAGCTTCGGAGGCATCGTGGATGAAAAACTGTTTTTT. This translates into CASSFGGIVDEKLFF.

The CDR3 region is CASSQDYPAEAFF. In nucleotides, the CDR3 is TGCGCCAGCAGCCAAGACTATCCGGCTGAAGCTTTCTTT. The chain uses TRBV4-1 and TRBJ1-1; unclear D gene. The CDR3 sequence is 13 residues long. CDR1 is MGHRA, CDR2 YSYEKL, per germline. The germline V and J ends were trimmed by 0 bases and 6 bases, with 8 bases remaining between them.

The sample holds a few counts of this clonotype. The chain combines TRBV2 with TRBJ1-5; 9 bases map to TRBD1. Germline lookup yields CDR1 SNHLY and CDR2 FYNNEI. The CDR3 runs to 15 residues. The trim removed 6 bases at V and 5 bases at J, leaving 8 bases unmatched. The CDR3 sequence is CASSRWTGDDQPQHF. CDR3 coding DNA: TGTGCCAGCAGCCGATGGACAGGGGACGATCAGCCCCAGCATTTT.

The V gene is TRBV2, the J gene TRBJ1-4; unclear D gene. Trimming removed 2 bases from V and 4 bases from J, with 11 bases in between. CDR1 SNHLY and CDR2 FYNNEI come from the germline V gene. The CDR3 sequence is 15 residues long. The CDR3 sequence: CASSETRRNNEKLFF. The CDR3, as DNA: TGTGCCAGCAGTGAAACGAGACGGAATAATGAAAAACTGTTTTTT.

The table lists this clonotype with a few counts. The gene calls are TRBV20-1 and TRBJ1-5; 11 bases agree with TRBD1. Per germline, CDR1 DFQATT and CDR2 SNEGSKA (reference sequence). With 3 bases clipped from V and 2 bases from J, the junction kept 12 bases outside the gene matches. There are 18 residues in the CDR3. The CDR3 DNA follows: TGCAGTGCTAGGGGTGCCGGGACAGGGGGTCTCGGCAATCAGCCCCAGCATTTT. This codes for CSARGAGTGGLGNQPQHF.

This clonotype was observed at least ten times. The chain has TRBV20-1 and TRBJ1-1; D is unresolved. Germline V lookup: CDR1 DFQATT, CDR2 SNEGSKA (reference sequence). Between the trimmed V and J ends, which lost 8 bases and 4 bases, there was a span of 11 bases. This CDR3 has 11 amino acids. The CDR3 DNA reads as TGCAGTCAGCGGGCAGGCACTGAAGCTTTCTTT. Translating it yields CSQRAGTEAFF.